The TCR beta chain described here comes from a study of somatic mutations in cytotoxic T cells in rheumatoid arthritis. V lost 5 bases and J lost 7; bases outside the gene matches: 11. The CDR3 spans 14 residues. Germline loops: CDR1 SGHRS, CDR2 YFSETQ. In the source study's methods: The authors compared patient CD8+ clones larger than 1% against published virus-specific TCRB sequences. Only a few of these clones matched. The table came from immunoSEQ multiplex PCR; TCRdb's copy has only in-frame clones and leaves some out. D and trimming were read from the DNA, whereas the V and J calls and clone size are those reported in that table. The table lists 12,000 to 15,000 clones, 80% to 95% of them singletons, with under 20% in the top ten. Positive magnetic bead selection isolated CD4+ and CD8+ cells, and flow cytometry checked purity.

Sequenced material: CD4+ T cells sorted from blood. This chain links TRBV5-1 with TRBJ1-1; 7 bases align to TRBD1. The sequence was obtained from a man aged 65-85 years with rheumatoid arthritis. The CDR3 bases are TGCGCCAGCAGTTCAGGACAGGAGGCTGTTGAAGCTTTCTTT. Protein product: CASSSGQEAVEAFF.